The clone carrying this TCR beta chain occurred a few times. Antigen: not known. TCRdb reprocessed the reads with MiXCR, giving one entry per CDR3 protein. The table lists more than 140,000 distinct CDR3 sequences, about 6.1% of them singletons. This sample is part of a study of T cell repertoires in cytomegalovirus infection. Broader study findings: The ex vivo response was dominated by HLA-C-restricted CMV-specific TCR beta clonotypes.

This CDR3 comprises 14 residues. Trimming removed 8 bases at V and 2 bases at J, with 14 bases between. Germline CDR1 MNHEY, CDR2 SVGAGI. The chain links TRBV6-5 to TRBJ2-3; tentatively, D is TRBD1 or TRBD2 (5 bases each). This clonotype originated in a human donor in good health (CMV status not recorded). Some clones in this sample may be carry-over from other donors' samples. The sample was PBMCs. CDR3 residues: CASRRDGDTDTQYF. Here the CDR3 DNA reads TGTGCCAGCCGCCGGGACGGAGACACAGATACGCAGTATTTT.